Presented here are 27 T cell receptor beta chains from one specimen sequenced in a study of memory CD8 T cells in hepatitis C reinfection. Time point reported: pre-reinfection, 55 to 20 weeks before reinfection detection. No in vitro expansion preceded TCR sequencing of the sorted cells. Sequencing was performed with immunoSEQ multiplex PCR; in TCRdb, only in-frame clones are kept and a portion is missing. The sample lists 40,000 to 60,000 clones; approximately 89% were seen once. The sequencing sample was made of naive CD8+ T cells sorted from blood. The receptors were gathered from a man in his late teens or twenties with hepatitis C virus infection.

This clone was picked up one time. This chain's CDR3 is CASSLAGGPSYEQYF. CDR3 sequence (DNA): TGTGCCAGCAGCCTAGCGGGAGGGCCTTCCTACGAGCAGTACTTC. This chain uses TRBV11-2 with TRBJ2-7, with 12 bases matching TRBD2. Per germline, CDR1 SGHAT and CDR2 FQNNGV. This CDR3 has 15 residues. V was clipped by 5 bases and J by 1 base; unmatched bases: 3.

The chain is built from TRBV6-5 and TRBJ2-7, with D possibly being TRBD2 (7 bases). Germline CDR1 MNHEY, CDR2 SVGAGI. There are 13 residues in the CDR3. V was clipped by 8 bases and J by 5 bases, with 16 bases between them. The chain's CDR3 is CASGGAGANEQYF. The CDR3 DNA reads TGTGCCAGCGGCGGCGCGGGGGCCAACGAGCAGTACTTC.

This clone has just a few counts. The genes are TRBV6-7 and TRBJ1-2; 9 nucleotides align to TRBD1. TRBV6-7 is known as an ORF, though its function is uncertain. The CDR3 is 16 amino acids. V shed 6 bases and J 8 bases; nucleotides not matched to a gene: 16. The CDR3 region is CASRPRPDRGSLGYTF. In nucleotides, the CDR3 is TGTGCCAGCAGGCCGCGGCCGGACAGGGGATCGTTGGGCTACACCTTC.

In its sample, this clone was seen a few times. The rearrangement uses TRBV19 and TRBJ1-5; the D is unclear. The CDR3 consists of 15 residues. Germline V lookup: CDR1 LNHDA, CDR2 SQIVND (reference sequence). Deletions cut 1 base from V and 1 base from J, with 8 bases between. CDR3 coding DNA: TGTGCCAGTAGTATAGCGGAGGGAAGCAATCAGCCCCAGCATTTT. Translated: CASSIAEGSNQPQHF.

The V call is TRBV27, the J call TRBJ2-1, with D possibly TRBD2 on 6 matching bases. This CDR3 has 14 amino acids. The ends were cut back, 8 bases at V and 7 bases at J, with 18 bases in the middle. Germline lookup yields CDR1 MNHEY and CDR2 SMNVEV (reference sequence). CDR3 protein: CASSLGGGPNEQFF. The CDR3 nucleotides are TGTGCCAGCTCGCTAGGAGGAGGGCCTAATGAGCAGTTCTTC.

The chain carries TRBV4-1 and TRBJ2-7; the match to TRBD1 covers 7 bases. Germline V CDR1 and CDR2: MGHRA, YSYEKL. Trimming took 1 base from V and 1 from J; bases not matched to a gene: 4. The CDR3 extends over 15 amino acids. In DNA form, the CDR3 reads TGCGCCAGCAGCCAAGTAACAGGGGCATCCTACGAGCAGTACTTC. Residues: CASSQVTGASYEQYF.

V and J are TRBV27 and TRBJ2-3, with 8 positions matching TRBD2. Germline CDR1 MNHEY, CDR2 SMNVEV (reference sequence). Trimming removed 5 bases from V and 2 bases from J; junction bases left unmatched: 6. This CDR3 contains 15 residues. This CDR3 reads CASSPVAGLTDTQYF. Written as DNA, the CDR3 is TGTGCCAGCAGTCCAGTAGCGGGACTCACAGATACGCAGTATTTT.

This rearrangement joins TRBV29-1 to TRBJ2-7; D possibly corresponds to TRBD1 (6 bases). The CDR3 is made up of 12 amino acids. The V end was cut by 7 bases, the J end by 3 bases, with 13 bases between. Germline CDR1 reads SQVTM; CDR2 reads ANQGSEA. The CDR3 DNA follows: TGCAGCGGACTCTTGGACAGCTACGAGCAGTACTTC. It encodes CSGLLDSYEQYF.

CDR3 nucleotides: TGCAGCGCTACCGGACTAGCGGGGGTTCAGAGCTCCTACAATGAGCAGTTCTTC. Translating gives CSATGLAGVQSSYNEQFF. This chain links TRBV29-1 with TRBJ2-1, with 13 bases lining up with TRBD2. Trimming took 7 bases from V and 0 from J; bases not matched to a gene: 12. CDR1 and CDR2 (germline): SQVTM, ANQGSEA. The length of the CDR3 is 18 residues.

The chain couples TRBV7-8 to TRBJ2-7; TRBD1 agrees at 8 bases. Trimming removed 5 bases from V and 1 base from J; junction bases left unmatched: 7. CDR1 and CDR2 from the germline V gene are SGHVS and FQNEAQ. The CDR3 loop spans 15 amino acids. CDR3 amino acids: CASSLGQGPSYEQYV. The CDR3 DNA reads TGTGCCAGCAGCCTCGGACAGGGCCCTTCCTACGAGCAGTACGTC.

The CDR3 nucleotides are TGTGCCAGCAGCTTAGATGGGGGGAATCAGCCCCAGCATTTT. Residues: CASSLDGGNQPQHF. The chain is built from TRBV5-5 and TRBJ1-5, with D possibly being TRBD1 (5 bases). Per germline, CDR1 SGHKS and CDR2 YYEKEE (reference sequence). The CDR3 covers 14 residues. V was pared by 2 bases and J by 4 bases, with 10 bases between.

The chain employs TRBV23-1 and TRBJ2-7, with 9 bases fitting TRBD1. TRBV23-1 is reported as an ORF; its role is uncertain. The CDR3 sequence is 19 residues long. The DNA for the CDR3 is TGCGCCAGCAGCCAATTACCTACCAACCCCGGGACAGGGTACTACGAGCAGTACGTC. Protein: CASSQLPTNPGTGYYEQYV.

The chain has TRBV7-9 and TRBJ1-2, with 7 bases lining up with TRBD1. This CDR3 has 16 residues. Trimming at V came to 5 bases and at J to 5 bases, leaving 14 bases not matched to a gene. Germline CDR1 SEHNR, CDR2 FQNEAQ (reference sequence). CDR3 nucleotide sequence: TGTGCCAGCAGCCCCTCGACAGGGATCGGCGTTTATGGCTACACCTTC. As protein: CASSPSTGIGVYGYTF.

The chain links TRBV6-5 to TRBJ2-7, with D possibly being TRBD1 (6 bases). Trimming cost V 2 bases and J 2 bases, with 13 bases left between them. The length of the CDR3 is 15 residues. Germline lookup yields CDR1 MNHEY and CDR2 SVGAGI. CDR3 loop: CASSYDQGPTYEQYF. For the CDR3, the DNA is TGTGCCAGCAGTTACGACCAGGGGCCGACCTACGAGCAGTACTTC.

The gene calls are TRBV5-1 and TRBJ2-5, with TRBD2 matching 7 bases. CDR1 and CDR2 from the germline V gene are SGHRS and YFSETQ. V dropped 1 base and J dropped 5; count of bases not matched to a gene: 8. The CDR3 extends over 15 amino acids. CDR3 nucleotide sequence: TGCGCCAGCAGCTTGCGGGGGGTTCCTGGGGAGACCCAGTACTTC. As protein: CASSLRGVPGETQYF. Full variable domain (rest looked up from reference TRBV5-1 and TRBJ2-5): KAGVTQTPRYLIKTRGQQVTLSCSPISGHRSVSWYQQTPGQGLQFLFEYFSETQRNKGNFPGRFSGRQFSNSRSEMNVSTLELGDSALYLCASSLRGVPGETQYFGPGTRLLVL.

The chain carries TRBV28 and TRBJ2-7; 7 nucleotides align to TRBD2. CDR1 is MDHEN and CDR2 is SYDVKM in the germline V gene. The CDR3 runs to 13 residues. J gave up 4 bases and V 5 bases, and 5 bases lay outside the gene matches. DNA for the CDR3: TGTGCCAGCAGTGCGCCGGGAGGATACGAGCAGTACTTC. This encodes CASSAPGGYEQYF.

Comment on this clone: This CDR3 is also generated by other DNA sequences in the sample. The gene calls are TRBV12-5 and TRBJ2-3; TRBD1 might be the D (5 bases). Germline loops: CDR1 LGHNT, CDR2 FRNRAP. The germline V and J ends were trimmed by 7 bases and 1 base, with 12 bases remaining between them. The length of the CDR3 is 14 residues. CDR3 amino acids: CASASGYGTDTQYF. The CDR3 nucleotides read TGTGCTAGTGCTTCAGGGTACGGCACAGATACGCAGTATTTT.

This clone was detected only once. The chain couples TRBV7-9 to TRBJ2-1, with D possibly being TRBD1 (6 bases). Looked up from germline, CDR1 is SEHNR and CDR2 is FQNEAQ (reference sequence). V was trimmed by 6 bases and J by 9 bases, leaving 9 bases between them. This CDR3 has 11 amino acids. CDR3 sequence: CASRSQGEQFF. CDR3 DNA sequence: TGTGCCAGCAGGTCACAGGGTGAGCAGTTCTTC.

This rearrangement joins TRBV6-5 to TRBJ2-1, with 9 positions matching TRBD2. Losses at the gene ends were 4 bases for V and 5 bases for J; bases not matched to a gene: 6. The CDR3 runs 15 residues. Germline CDR1 MNHEY, CDR2 SVGAGI. The CDR3 region has the DNA TGTGCCAGCAGTTTCTTGGCTAGCGGGAACAATGAGCAGTTCTTC. Its translation: CASSFLASGNNEQFF.

The chain is built from TRBV4-2 and TRBJ2-3; tentative D call: TRBD2 (6 bases). Per the germline V gene, CDR1 is LGHNA and CDR2 is YNFKEQ. Trimming pared 0 bases from V and 1 base from J, leaving 8 bases between. The CDR3 has 15 residues. The DNA of the CDR3 is TGTGCCAGCAGCCAAGAGGCTAGCGGCACAGATACGCAGTATTTT. This codes for CASSQEASGTDTQYF.

The chain recombines TRBV4-1 with TRBJ1-2; tentative D call: TRBD1 (6 bases). The length of the CDR3 is 14 residues. Germline V gives CDR1 MGHRA, CDR2 YSYEKL. Trimming shortened V by 3 bases and J by 3 bases, and 11 bases separated the two germline ends. The CDR3 loop is CASSQGAGDYGYTF. The CDR3 DNA reads TGCGCCAGCAGCCAGGGGGCAGGGGACTATGGCTACACCTTC.

CDR3 residues: CASSLAGRDYEQYF. The CDR3 region has the DNA TGTGCCAGCAGCTTGGCCGGGAGAGACTACGAGCAGTACTTC. The rearrangement links TRBV5-4 to TRBJ2-7; D may be TRBD2 (6 bases). Trimming shortened V by 0 bases and J by 3 bases, and 10 bases separated the two germline ends. Looked up from germline, CDR1 is SGHNT and CDR2 is YYREEE (reference sequence). There are 14 residues in the CDR3.

V usage is TRBV6-1 and J usage is TRBJ2-2; D is possibly TRBD2 (5 bases). The germline gives CDR1 MNHNS, CDR2 SASEGT. This CDR3 comprises 16 residues. The V end lost 0 bases, the J end lost 3 bases, and 11 bases lay between the germline ends. The DNA for the CDR3 is TGTGCCAGCAGTGAAGCAGAGGACTTACACACCGGGGAGCTGTTTTTT. Translating gives CASSEAEDLHTGELFF.

The DNA of the CDR3 is TGCGCCAGCAGCTTGGCCCTCGGGACTCCATGGGACAATGAGCAGTTCTTC. Its translation: CASSLALGTPWDNEQFF. The chain uses TRBV5-1 and TRBJ2-1; D possibly corresponds to TRBD2 (6 bases). The germline CDR1 and CDR2 sequences are SGHRS and YFSETQ. The CDR3 is 17 residues long. Deletions cut 0 bases from V and 5 bases from J, with 18 bases between. The whole variable domain, filled in from reference TRBV5-1 and TRBJ2-1, reads KAGVTQTPRYLIKTRGQQVTLSCSPISGHRSVSWYQQTPGQGLQFLFEYFSETQRNKGNFPGRFSGRQFSNSRSEMNVSTLELGDSALYLCASSLALGTPWDNEQFFGPGTRLTVL.

The chain recombines TRBV10-3 with TRBJ2-2; TRBD2 matches 12 bases. This CDR3 has 16 residues. Germline CDR1 ENHRY, CDR2 SYGVKD. Germline trimming cut 7 bases from V and 4 bases from J; bases unmatched to any gene: 7. CDR3 residues: CAIMTSGSKGTGELFF. CDR3 DNA: TGTGCCATCATGACTAGCGGGAGCAAGGGCACCGGGGAGCTGTTTTTT.

V gene TRBV10-1 combines with J gene TRBJ2-5, with D possibly matching TRBD2 (6 bases). Trimming stripped 8 bases from V and 11 bases from J, with 30 bases between. The V gene's germline CDR1 is WNHNN and CDR2 SYGVQD (reference sequence). The CDR3 runs to 16 residues. CDR3 loop: CASSRGFVAARMEQYF. The CDR3, as DNA: TGCGCCAGCTCCCGGGGGTTTGTAGCGGCCCGGATGGAGCAGTACTTC.

The chain employs TRBV2 and TRBJ2-3, with TRBD1 identical over 7 bases. Unmatched junction bases numbered 9, after V lost 2 bases and J lost 1 base. Germline assignment: CDR1 SNHLY and CDR2 FYNNEI. The CDR3 loop spans 17 amino acids. The CDR3: CASSERATGAGTDTQYF. CDR3 bases: TGTGCCAGCAGTGAAAGGGCTACAGGGGCGGGCACAGATACGCAGTATTTT.